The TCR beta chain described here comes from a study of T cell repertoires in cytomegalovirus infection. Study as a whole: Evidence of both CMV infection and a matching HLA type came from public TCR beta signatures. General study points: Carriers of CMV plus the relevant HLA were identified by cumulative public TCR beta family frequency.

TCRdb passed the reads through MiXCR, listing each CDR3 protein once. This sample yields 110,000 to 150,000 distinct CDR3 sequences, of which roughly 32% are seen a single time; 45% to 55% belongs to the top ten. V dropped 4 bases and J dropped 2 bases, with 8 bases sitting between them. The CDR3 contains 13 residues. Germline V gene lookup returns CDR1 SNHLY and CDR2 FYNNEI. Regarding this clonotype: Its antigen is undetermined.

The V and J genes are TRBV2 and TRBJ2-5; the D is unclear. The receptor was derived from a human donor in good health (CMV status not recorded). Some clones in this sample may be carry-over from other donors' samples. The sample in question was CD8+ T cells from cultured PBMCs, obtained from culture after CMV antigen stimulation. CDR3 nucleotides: TGTGCCAGCAGTGTTTCAGGTCAAGAGACCCAGTACTTC. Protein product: CASSVSGQETQYF.